These T cell receptor beta chains were read from a single sample in a study of shared clonotypes between healthy human individuals. Assay: immunoSEQ multiplex PCR; the TCRdb copy retains only in-frame clones and omits some. The sample lists about 680,000 clones; 90% to 95% were seen once. The sequencing sample was made of naive CD8+ T cells sorted from blood. Receptor source: a man aged 25-45 years in good health. The CDR3 runs from the conserved cysteine through the conserved F or W. D genes are given only for firm matches. Size values are once, few and many counts, or a class for expanded clones, and some rows have none.

V	size	J	D	CDR3	DNA
TRBV7-8	NA	TRBJ1-5	NA	CASSSTGSSQPQHF	TGTGCCAGCAGCTCAACAGGGTCGAGTCAGCCCCAGCATTTT
TRBV4-1	NA	TRBJ2-3	NA	CASSQELPDTQYF	TGCGCCAGCAGCCAAGAACTCCCAGATACGCAGTATTTT
TRBV7-6	few	TRBJ2-5	NA	CASSLNPGGLQETQYF	TGTGCCAGCAGCCTAAACCCAGGAGGGCTACAAGAGACCCAGTACTTC
TRBV5-4	NA	TRBJ2-7	TRBD1	CASSLGGTTGEEQYF	TGTGCCAGCAGCTTGGGCGGCACCACAGGGGAGGAGCAGTACTTC
TRBV30	NA	TRBJ2-5	NA	CAWTLTGPGGETQYF	TGTGCCTGGACCCTAACCGGGCCAGGTGGGGAGACCCAGTACTTC
TRBV10-3	NA	TRBJ2-1	TRBD1	CAISEYRDRGNEQFF	TGTGCCATCAGTGAGTACCGGGACAGGGGAAATGAGCAGTTCTTC
TRBV11-2	NA	TRBJ2-4	TRBD2	CASSFLRGGDIQYF	TGTGCCAGCAGCTTCCTCCGGGGAGGGGACATTCAGTACTTC
TRBV11-3	NA	TRBJ2-7	NA	CASSRWTGSWYEQYF	TGTGCCAGCAGCCGATGGACCGGGAGCTGGTACGAGCAGTACTTC
TRBV7-9	NA	TRBJ2-3	NA	CASVRGTDTQYF	TGTGCCAGTGTACGGGGCACAGATACGCAGTATTTT
TRBV27	NA	TRBJ2-5	NA	CASSARRAYKETQYF	TGTGCCAGCAGTGCCCGACGCGCCTATAAAGAGACCCAGTACTTC
TRBV29-1	NA	TRBJ2-1	NA	CSVRRESSYNEQFF	TGCAGCGTGCGCCGCGAGAGCTCCTACAATGAGCAGTTCTTC
TRBV15	NA	TRBJ2-2	TRBD2	CATTPRAGGPLGELFF	TGTGCCACCACCCCGAGAGCGGGAGGGCCTCTCGGGGAGCTGTTTTTT
TRBV5-4	NA	TRBJ2-7	NA	CASSRQGYYEQYF	TGTGCCAGCAGCCGACAAGGATACTACGAGCAGTACTTC
TRBV15	NA	TRBJ1-5	NA	CATSRLQGSGQPQHF	TGTGCCACCAGCAGGTTACAGGGTTCGGGACAGCCCCAGCATTTT
TRBV9	NA	TRBJ2-1	NA	CASSYRASNEQFF	TGTGCCAGCAGCTACCGGGCCTCCAATGAGCAGTTCTTC
TRBV28	NA	TRBJ2-7	TRBD2	CASSLAPPGLASSYEQYF	TGTGCCAGCAGTTTAGCCCCTCCGGGACTAGCTAGCTCCTACGAGCAGTACTTC
TRBV7-2	NA	TRBJ2-7	TRBD1	CASSPGQGGFYEQYF	TGTGCCAGCAGCCCTGGACAGGGGGGATTCTACGAGCAGTACTTC
TRBV25-1	NA	TRBJ2-1	NA	CASSETVYNEQFF	TGTGCCAGCAGTGAGACAGTCTACAATGAGCAGTTCTTC
TRBV4-1	NA	TRBJ1-4	TRBD1	CASSQDWPGQGLVGKLFF	TGCGCCAGCAGCCAAGATTGGCCGGGACAGGGGCTTGTAGGGAAACTGTTTTTT
TRBV28	few	TRBJ2-1	TRBD2	CASRVIAGLPHNEQFF	TGTGCCAGCAGGGTAATAGCGGGTCTGCCCCACAATGAGCAGTTCTTC
TRBV29-1	NA	TRBJ2-7	NA	CSVEERGKRSYEQYF	TGCAGCGTTGAAGAGAGAGGCAAGCGGAGCTACGAGCAGTACTTC
TRBV28	NA	TRBJ1-5	TRBD1	CASSKGGYQPQHF	TGTGCCAGCAGTAAAGGGGGCTATCAGCCCCAGCATTTT
TRBV29-1	NA	TRBJ2-7	TRBD2	CSVTSGRLYEQYF	TGCAGCGTAACTAGCGGGAGGCTCTACGAGCAGTACTTC
TRBV7-6	NA	TRBJ2-1	NA	CASSLSPDRAYNEQFF	TGTGCCAGCAGCCTCTCCCCGGACAGAGCCTACAATGAGCAGTTCTTC
TRBV7-9	NA	TRBJ2-1	NA	CASSFFLRDFGGNEQFF	TGTGCCAGCAGCTTTTTCCTCCGGGACTTCGGGGGCAATGAGCAGTTCTTC
TRBV28	NA	TRBJ2-7	TRBD1	CASSSTGADYEQYF	TGTGCCAGCAGTTCGACAGGGGCGGACTACGAGCAGTACTTC
TRBV7-9	NA	TRBJ2-1	TRBD2	CASSPLNAREGISYNEQFF	TGTGCCAGCAGCCCACTGAACGCTCGGGAGGGTATCTCCTACAATGAGCAGTTCTTC
TRBV29-1	NA	TRBJ2-3	NA	CSGIQGRGTDTQYF	TGCAGCGGTATACAGGGAAGGGGCACAGATACGCAGTATTTT
TRBV10-3	NA	TRBJ2-6	NA	CAISLWDWIQSRANVLTF	TGTGCCATCAGTCTATGGGACTGGATACAAAGTCGGGCCAACGTCCTGACTTTC
TRBV19	NA	TRBJ2-7	NA	CASSAGHAYEQYF	TGTGCCAGTAGTGCGGGGCACGCCTACGAGCAGTACTTC
TRBV5-1	NA	TRBJ1-1	NA	CASSYGGGTEAFF	TGCGCCAGCAGCTACGGTGGGGGGACTGAAGCTTTCTTT
TRBV2	NA	TRBJ2-7	NA	CASSEALRILHYEQYF	TGTGCCAGCAGTGAAGCGCTTCGGATCCTCCACTACGAGCAGTACTTC
TRBV10-3	many	TRBJ2-7	TRBD2	CASPRSGRTYEQYF	TGTGCCTCCCCGCGGAGCGGGAGGACCTACGAGCAGTACTTC
TRBV5-1	NA	TRBJ2-1	NA	CASSRGRNEQFF	TGCGCCAGCAGCCGCGGACGGAATGAGCAGTTCTTC
TRBV4-1	NA	TRBJ2-2	NA	CASSQDRQGENTGELFF	TGCGCCAGCAGCCAAGATCGGCAGGGCGAGAACACCGGGGAGCTGTTTTTT
TRBV27	NA	TRBJ2-7	NA	CASHQVGAREQYF	TGTGCCAGCCACCAGGTGGGGGCGCGCGAGCAGTACTTC
TRBV2	NA	TRBJ1-1	NA	CASSEVEGGRAEAFF	TGTGCCAGCAGTGAGGTCGAAGGGGGAAGGGCGGAAGCTTTCTTT
TRBV5-6	NA	TRBJ2-7	NA	CASQDSYEQYF	TGTGCCAGCCAAGACAGCTACGAGCAGTACTTC
TRBV28	NA	TRBJ1-4	TRBD1	CASSYRGRDEKLFF	TGTGCCAGCAGCTACAGGGGGCGGGATGAAAAACTGTTTTTT
TRBV6-5	NA	TRBJ2-1	NA	CASSYRQYSYNEQFF	TGTGCCAGCAGTTACCGCCAATACTCCTACAATGAGCAGTTCTTC
TRBV7-9	NA	TRBJ2-5	NA	CASSPPTQGLGETQYF	TGTGCCAGCAGCCCCCCTACCCAGGGGCTGGGGGAGACCCAGTACTTC
TRBV29-1	NA	TRBJ2-7	TRBD1	CSVAGTGYEQYF	TGCAGCGTTGCCGGGACAGGGTACGAGCAGTACTTC
TRBV29-1	NA	TRBJ2-6	NA	CSVEAESSGANVLTF	TGCAGCGTTGAAGCGGAAAGCTCTGGGGCCAACGTCCTGACTTTC
TRBV28	NA	TRBJ1-4	NA	CASRIRPYNEKLFF	TGTGCCAGCAGAATTCGGCCTTATAATGAAAAACTGTTTTTT
TRBV6-5	NA	TRBJ2-7	NA	CASSNRVLEQYF	TGTGCCAGCAGCAACAGGGTTCTCGAGCAGTACTTC
TRBV7-6	NA	TRBJ2-5	TRBD2	CASSLRLAETQYF	TGTGCCAGCAGCTTGCGACTAGCGGAGACCCAGTACTTC
TRBV10-3	NA	TRBJ1-1	NA	CAISTSGDSTEAFF	TGTGCCATCAGTACATCAGGGGATTCCACTGAAGCTTTCTTT
TRBV15	NA	TRBJ1-5	NA	CATSKLSGGTLYQPQHF	TGTGCCACCAGCAAGCTGTCGGGAGGGACCCTTTACCAGCCCCAGCATTTT
TRBV19	NA	TRBJ2-7	TRBD2	CASSIAASGRAEQYF	TGTGCCAGTAGTATAGCCGCTAGCGGGAGAGCCGAGCAGTACTTC
TRBV2	NA	TRBJ2-7	NA	CASSVGYEQYF	TGTGCCAGCAGCGTTGGCTACGAGCAGTACTTC
TRBV5-6	NA	TRBJ1-1	NA	CASSLGQAIQAFF	TGTGCCAGCAGCTTGGGACAGGCAATCCAAGCTTTCTTT
TRBV2	NA	TRBJ1-4	NA	CASSFGANLNEKLFF	TGTGCCAGCAGCTTTGGGGCGAATCTTAATGAAAAACTGTTTTTT
TRBV6-1	few	TRBJ1-1	NA	CASSEQVTVMNTEAFF	TGTGCCAGCAGTGAACAAGTGACGGTTATGAACACTGAAGCTTTCTTT
TRBV28	NA	TRBJ2-6	TRBD1	CASSLGNRGRFGANVLTF	TGTGCCAGCAGTTTAGGAAACAGGGGGCGATTTGGGGCCAACGTCCTGACTTTC
TRBV29-1	NA	TRBJ2-1	NA	CSVELRAGRTYNEQFF	TGCAGCGTTGAATTGAGGGCCGGACGAACCTACAATGAGCAGTTCTTC
TRBV11-2	NA	TRBJ2-2	NA	CASSLAGELFF	TGTGCCAGCAGCTTAGCCGGGGAGCTGTTTTTT
TRBV5-1	NA	TRBJ1-1	TRBD1	CASSPTGVGTEAFF	TGCGCCAGCAGCCCGACAGGGGTGGGGACTGAAGCTTTCTTT
TRBV29-1	NA	TRBJ1-2	NA	CSVERGVGYGYTF	TGCAGCGTTGAAAGGGGGGTGGGTTATGGCTACACCTTC
TRBV12-5	few	TRBJ2-3	TRBD2	CASGLAGVTDTQYF	TGTGCTAGTGGCCTAGCGGGAGTGACAGATACGCAGTATTTT